Presented here are 2 T cell receptor beta chains from one specimen sequenced in a study of tumor and adjacent non-tumor tissue in lung cancer. TCRbeta libraries were built with three rounds of nested PCR, modified from ARM-PCR. Using its own MiXCR run on the multiplex PCR reads, TCRdb lists one record per CDR3 protein. The sample consists of more than 75,000 distinct CDR3 sequences, approximately 80% of them appearing once. RNA was extracted from bulk tissue without any cell sorting. Distant lung tissue was collected more than 3 cm away from the tumor edge. The specimen sequenced was distant non-tumor lung tissue. The source is a man in his sixties with small cell lung cancer.

In regard to this clonotype: Its ends do not fully match the called genes, so a read error is possible. The chain couples TRBV11-2 to TRBJ2-3, with TRBD2 as a possible D gene (6 bases). CDR3 length equals 13 residues. In germline, CDR1 is SGHAT, CDR2 FQNNGV. The CDR3 reads CACSFTSTDTQYF. The CDR3 region has the DNA TGTGCCTGCAGTTTCACTAGCACGGATACGCAGTATTTT. The full variable domain, its missing parts supplied by reference TRBV11-2 and TRBJ2-3, is EAGVAQSPRYKIIEKRQSVAFWCNPISGHATLYWYQQILGQGPKLLIQFQNNGVVDDSQLPKDRFSAERLKGVDSTLKIQPAKLEDSAVYLCACSFTSTDTQYFGPGTRLTVL.

On this clonotype itself: Mismatch with germline at one junction end may stem from a read error. CDR3 sequence: CAISIAGEEIQYF. CDR3 in DNA: TGCGCCATCAGCATAGCGGGAGAGGAGATTCAGTACTTC. The chain joins TRBV10-3 to TRBJ2-5, with 9 bases that match TRBD2. Germline V gene data show CDR1 as ENHRY and CDR2 as SYGVKD. The CDR3 is 13 amino acids.